The next 25 T cell receptor beta chains were all read from a single sample in a study of vaccination effects on CD4 cells after COVID-19. TCRdb's copy holds only in-frame clones and misses some; the assay was immunoSEQ multiplex PCR. Of 20,000 to 30,000 clones listed, around 78% are singletons. With the ViraFEST assay, the study expanded antigen-specific CD4+ T cells using viral peptide pools, then sequenced them. A roughly ten-day culture period preceded the isolation of CD4+ T cells. Their SARS-CoV-2 infection, verified by PCR, occurred between March and December 2020. These receptors lack a known antigen. Sequenced here: CD4+ T cells from PBMCs cultured with HCoV-NL63 spike peptides, sampled before COVID-19 vaccination. These receptors all come from a human donor who had a prior SARS-CoV-2 infection.

The rearrangement joins TRBV11-3 to TRBJ2-3; D call uncertain. The germline CDR1 and CDR2 sequences are SGHNT and YENEEA. The V and J ends lost 11 bases and 7 bases respectively, with 19 bases between them. The CDR3 has 13 residues. CDR3 amino acids: CAQLPPGENTQYF. In DNA form, the CDR3 reads TGTGCCCAACTACCTCCGGGCGAGAATACGCAGTATTTT.

The rearrangement uses TRBV18 and TRBJ2-1; 9 bases map to TRBD2. Per germline, CDR1 KGHSH and CDR2 LQKENI. The J segment lost 5 bases and the V segment lost 3 bases, leaving 5 bases of the junction unmatched. The CDR3 runs to 15 residues. CDR3 DNA sequence: TGTGCCAGCTCACCTCCGGGACTAGCAAACAATGAGCAGTTCTTC. Its protein is CASSPPGLANNEQFF. The full variable domain, in which reference TRBV18 and TRBJ2-1 provide the parts outside the CDR3, is NAGVMQNPRHLVRRRGQEARLRCSPMKGHSHVYWYRQLPEEGLKFMVYLQKENIIDESGMPKERFSAEFPKEGPSILRIQQVVRGDSAAYFCASSPPGLANNEQFFGPGTRLTVL.

The chain is built from TRBV23-1 and TRBJ1-1; D may be TRBD1 (6 bases). TRBV23-1 is marked as an open reading frame, function uncertain. The V gene lost 3 bases and the J gene lost 7 bases, with 27 bases spanning the gap. The CDR3 runs to 18 residues. The CDR3 coding sequence is TGCGCCAGCAGTCACTACCCAGAGACAGGTCGATTAGGCTATGAAGCTTTCTTT. Translating gives CASSHYPETGRLGYEAFF.

V usage is TRBV2 and J usage is TRBJ2-1, with a tentative D call TRBD1 (5 bases). V lost 8 bases to trimming and J lost 4 bases, with 9 bases between them. CDR1 is SNHLY, CDR2 FYNNEI, per germline. This CDR3 region has 12 residues. The CDR3: CASFDSYNEQFF. The DNA of the CDR3 is TGTGCCAGCTTTGACAGTTACAATGAGCAGTTCTTC.

The rearrangement joins TRBV5-1 to TRBJ1-2, with unresolved D. The germline CDR1 and CDR2 sequences are SGHRS and YFSETQ. The CDR3 is 16 residues long. Trimming stripped 0 bases from V and 0 bases from J, with 12 bases between. CDR3 protein: CASSLASTDTNYGYTF. The CDR3, as DNA: TGCGCCAGCAGCTTGGCCTCCACTGATACTAACTATGGCTACACCTTC.

V usage is TRBV2 and J usage is TRBJ2-7, with 12 nucleotides matching TRBD1. V was clipped by 3 bases and J by 6 bases; unmatched bases: 3. The CDR3 is made up of 14 amino acids. The germline V gene has CDR1 SNHLY and CDR2 FYNNEI. The CDR3 DNA reads as TGTGCCAGCAGTGAGGGGACAGGGGGCTTCGAGCAGTACTTC. Amino acids: CASSEGTGGFEQYF.

This clone was seen more than once but under ten times. The gene calls are TRBV7-9 and TRBJ2-3; 8 bases are a match to TRBD1. The trim removed 5 bases at V and 2 bases at J, leaving 9 bases unmatched. The CDR3 contains 16 residues. The germline gives CDR1 SEHNR, CDR2 FQNEAQ (reference sequence). CDR3 DNA sequence: TGTGCCAGCAGCCCAACCGGGACAGGCTACACAGATACGCAGTATTTT. Amino acid sequence: CASSPTGTGYTDTQYF.

The chain carries TRBV11-3 and TRBJ1-1; perhaps TRBD1 as D (6 bases). Per germline, CDR1 SGHNT and CDR2 YENEEA. The CDR3 totals 14 residues. The V gene lost 5 bases and the J gene lost 9 bases, with 19 bases spanning the gap. For the CDR3, the DNA is TGTGCCAGCAGCCCGAGGGGGGGGGAGAATCAAGCTTTCTTT. It is translated as CASSPRGGENQAFF. The variable domain in full, with the rest retrieved from reference TRBV11-3 and TRBJ1-1, is EAGVVQSPRYKIIEKKQPVAFWCNPISGHNTLYWYLQNLGQGPELLIRYENEEAVDDSQLPKDRFSAERLKGVDSTLKIQPAELGDSAVYLCASSPRGGENQAFFGQGTRLTVV.

This clone was detected only a few times. J is TRBJ2-7 and V is TRBV5-4, with 7 bases matching TRBD2. V was clipped by 4 bases and J by 0 bases; unmatched bases: 7. CDR3 size: 15 residues. CDR1 and CDR2 (germline): SGHNT, YYREEE (reference sequence). CDR3 DNA sequence: TGTGCCAGCAGCCTAACCGGGGGGTTCTCCTACGAGCAGTACTTC. It is translated as CASSLTGGFSYEQYF. The whole variable domain, remainder taken from reference TRBV5-4 and TRBJ2-7, is ETGVTQSPTHLIKTRGQQVTLRCSSQSGHNTVSWYQQALGQGPQFIFQYYREEENGRGNFPPRFSGLQFPNYSSELNVNALELDDSALYLCASSLTGGFSYEQYFGPGTRLTVT.

This sequence joins TRBV7-9 and TRBJ2-1; 7 nucleotides agree with TRBD2. V dropped 5 bases and J dropped 2; count of bases not matched to a gene: 12. Germline CDR1 SEHNR, CDR2 FQNEAQ (reference sequence). The CDR3 loop spans 17 amino acids. The CDR3 here is CASSRPPGLKPYNEQFF. CDR3 coding DNA: TGTGCCAGCAGCAGGCCCCCGGGACTAAAACCCTACAATGAGCAGTTCTTC. Drawing the rest from reference TRBV7-9 and TRBJ2-1, the complete variable domain is DTGVSQNPRHKITKRGQNVTFRCDPISEHNRLYWYRQTLGQGPEFLTYFQNEAQLEKSRLLSDRFSAERPKGSFSTLEIQRTEQGDSAMYLCASSRPPGLKPYNEQFFGPGTRLTVL.

This clone was found a few times. This rearrangement joins TRBV15 to TRBJ2-5; maybe TRBD2 (6 bases). Germline V lookup: CDR1 LNHNV, CDR2 YYDKDF (reference sequence). With 0 bases removed from V and 5 bases from J, the gap between germline ends came to 13 bases. This CDR3 is built from 15 residues. CDR3 nucleotides: TGTGCCACCAGCAGAGATTTAGGAGGGGCTGAGACCCAGTACTTC. Encoded protein: CATSRDLGGAETQYF.

The chain links TRBV4-2 to TRBJ2-1; TRBD2 matches at 9 bases. After removal of 0 bases from V and 3 bases from J, the junction contained 6 bases not matched to a gene. This CDR3 is 17 amino acids long. Germline V lookup: CDR1 LGHNA, CDR2 YNFKEQ. For the CDR3, the DNA is TGTGCCAGCAGCCAAGATTCGGCGGGAGGGCTCTACAATGAGCAGTTCTTC. Residues: CASSQDSAGGLYNEQFF.

V and J are TRBV2 and TRBJ1-2; no firm D call. CDR1 is SNHLY and CDR2 is FYNNEI in the germline V gene. The CDR3 runs to 13 residues. V lost 2 bases and J 7 bases, leaving 11 bases between the germline ends. The CDR3 here is CASSEYRPGGYTF. CDR3 sequence (DNA): TGTGCCAGCAGTGAATATAGGCCCGGTGGCTACACCTTC.

This clone was observed a handful of times. The genes are TRBV3-1 (or the pseudogene TRBV3-2) and TRBJ2-6; 9 bases are a match to TRBD2. This CDR3 is 18 amino acids long. With 1 base clipped from V and 0 bases from J, the junction kept 4 bases outside the gene matches. CDR1 and CDR2 from the germline V gene are LGHDT and YNNKEL (reference sequence). The CDR3 DNA sequence: TGTGCCAGCAGCCAAGTAGCGGGGGCCCCCTCTGGGGCCAACGTCCTGACTTTC. As protein: CASSQVAGAPSGANVLTF.

The chain has TRBV5-5 and TRBJ2-2; maybe TRBD2 (6 bases). From germline, CDR1 is SGHKS and CDR2 YYEKEE (reference sequence). This CDR3 contains 16 residues. The V end lost 3 bases, the J end lost 1 base, and 13 bases lay between the germline ends. The CDR3 region is CASSYAGTRNTGELFF. The CDR3 DNA is TGTGCCAGCAGCTATGCCGGGACTCGGAACACCGGGGAGCTGTTTTTT.

The table lists this clone with a few counts. V and J are TRBV24-1 and TRBJ2-1; 14 positions agree with TRBD2. Trimming removed 0 bases from V and 7 bases from J; junction bases left unmatched: 4. From germline, CDR1 is KGHDR and CDR2 SFDVKD. CDR3 size: 17 residues. The CDR3 is CATSDLVTSGRGNEQFF. CDR3 DNA sequence: TGTGCCACCAGTGATTTGGTGACTAGCGGGAGGGGAAATGAGCAGTTCTTC.

The J gene is TRBJ1-3, the V gene TRBV30; 8 positions agree with TRBD1. The V gene's germline CDR1 is GTSNPN and CDR2 SVGIG (reference sequence). The CDR3 spans 14 residues. Trimming cost V 5 bases and J 0 bases; bases outside gene matches: 3. CDR3 sequence reads: CAWHTGGSGNTIYF. As DNA, the CDR3 is TGTGCCTGGCACACAGGGGGCTCTGGAAACACCATATATTTT.

CDR3 in DNA: TGTGCCAGCAGCTTAGAAGGTGCGGCGGCATACGAGCAGTACTTC. This encodes CASSLEGAAAYEQYF. This sequence joins TRBV11-2 and TRBJ2-7; no firm D call. CDR3 length equals 15 residues. Germline lookup yields CDR1 SGHAT and CDR2 FQNNGV. V was trimmed by 0 bases and J by 4 bases, leaving 13 bases between them.

V usage is TRBV10-3 and J usage is TRBJ2-2; D call uncertain. Deletions cut 7 bases from V and 7 bases from J, with 16 bases between. The CDR3 consists of 14 residues. Germline CDR1 is ENHRY and CDR2 is SYGVKD. CDR3 bases: TGTGCCATCAAGGGCGGTGGCCGGCGCGGGGAGCTGTTTTTT. The encoded protein is CAIKGGGRRGELFF.

The genes are TRBV28 and TRBJ2-3; possibly TRBD2 for D (6 bases). The CDR3 is 16 residues long. Germline V gene data show CDR1 as MDHEN and CDR2 as SYDVKM. Trimming cost V 4 bases and J 8 bases, with 22 bases left between them. CDR3 in amino acids: CASSSTLAAKRGTQYF. The CDR3 nucleotides read TGTGCCAGCAGTTCCACCTTAGCGGCAAAAAGGGGTACGCAGTATTTT.

The chain recombines TRBV5-1 with TRBJ2-7; D may correspond to TRBD1 or TRBD2 (5 bases each). In germline, CDR1 is SGHRS, CDR2 YFSETQ. The CDR3 consists of 13 residues. Trimming stripped 0 bases from V and 2 bases from J, with 6 bases between. CDR3 nucleotide sequence: TGCGCCAGCAGCTTGGTGGGACCCTACGAGCAGTACTTC. It yields the protein CASSLVGPYEQYF. Filled out from reference TRBV5-1 and TRBJ2-7, the complete variable domain reads KAGVTQTPRYLIKTRGQQVTLSCSPISGHRSVSWYQQTPGQGLQFLFEYFSETQRNKGNFPGRFSGRQFSNSRSEMNVSTLELGDSALYLCASSLVGPYEQYFGPGTRLTVT.

The chain recombines TRBV15 with TRBJ2-3; D not resolved. There are 14 residues in the CDR3. Germline values: CDR1 LNHNV, CDR2 YYDKDF (reference sequence). V lost 1 base, J lost 1 base, and 6 bases lay in between. The CDR3 region has the DNA TGTGCCACCAGCAGAGGTCAGGGCACAGATACGCAGTATTTT. It codes for CATSRGQGTDTQYF.

The chain recombines TRBV24-1 with TRBJ2-1; TRBD2 agrees at 9 bases. Germline V gene sequence: CDR1 KGHDR, CDR2 SFDVKD. The length of the CDR3 is 18 residues. The V segment lost 5 bases and the J segment 7 bases; nucleotides outside the gene matches: 17. CDR3 bases: TGTGCCACCAGTGGGAAACAAGCCGGGACTAGCTTTGTTAATGAGCAGTTCTTC. Its translation: CATSGKQAGTSFVNEQFF.

This chain links TRBV5-1 with TRBJ1-1; possible D gene TRBD1, 6 bases. Germline V gene lookup returns CDR1 SGHRS and CDR2 YFSETQ. The CDR3 is 14 amino acids. V lost 4 bases and J lost 4, with 14 bases in between. DNA of the CDR3: TGCGCCAGCAGCCGGCGGGGGGCCGTCACTGAAGCTTTCTTT. It yields the protein CASSRRGAVTEAFF. Filled out from reference TRBV5-1 and TRBJ1-1, the complete variable domain reads KAGVTQTPRYLIKTRGQQVTLSCSPISGHRSVSWYQQTPGQGLQFLFEYFSETQRNKGNFPGRFSGRQFSNSRSEMNVSTLELGDSALYLCASSRRGAVTEAFFGQGTRLTVV.

The V gene is TRBV19, the J gene TRBJ2-3; 8 bases match TRBD1. Trimming cost V 5 bases and J 0 bases; bases outside gene matches: 4. The CDR3 extends over 15 amino acids. The germline V gene encodes CDR1 LNHDA and CDR2 SQIVND (reference sequence). This chain's CDR3 is CASSVRGLSTDTQYF. CDR3 bases: TGTGCCAGTAGTGTCAGGGGGCTGAGCACAGATACGCAGTATTTT.